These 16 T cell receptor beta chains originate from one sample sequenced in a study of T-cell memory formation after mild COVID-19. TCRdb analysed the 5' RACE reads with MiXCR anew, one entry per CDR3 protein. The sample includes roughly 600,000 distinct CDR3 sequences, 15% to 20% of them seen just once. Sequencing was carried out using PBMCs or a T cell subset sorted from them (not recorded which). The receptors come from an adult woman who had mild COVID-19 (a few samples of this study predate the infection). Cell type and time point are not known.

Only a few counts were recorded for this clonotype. CDR3 region: CATSRSTGELFF. CDR3 nucleotide sequence: TGTGCCACCAGTCGCTCCACCGGGGAGCTGTTTTTT. The rearrangement joins TRBV24-1 to TRBJ2-2; D remains unclear. Trimming removed 6 bases at V and 4 bases at J, with 5 bases between. Germline CDR1 and CDR2: KGHDR and SFDVKD. The CDR3 runs to 12 residues.

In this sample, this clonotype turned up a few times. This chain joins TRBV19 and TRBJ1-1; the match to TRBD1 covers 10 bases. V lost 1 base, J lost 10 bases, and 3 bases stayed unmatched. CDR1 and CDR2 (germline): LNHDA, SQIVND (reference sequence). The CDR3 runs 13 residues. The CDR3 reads CASSIGRTGGAFF. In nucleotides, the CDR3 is TGTGCCAGTAGTATAGGACGGACAGGGGGAGCTTTCTTT.

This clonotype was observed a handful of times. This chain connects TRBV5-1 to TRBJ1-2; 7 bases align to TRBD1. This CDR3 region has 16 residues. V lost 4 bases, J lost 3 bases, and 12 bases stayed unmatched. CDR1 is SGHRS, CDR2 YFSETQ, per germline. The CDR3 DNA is TGCGCCAGCAGCAAACACGAGACAGGGTCGGACTATGGCTACACCTTC. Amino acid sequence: CASSKHETGSDYGYTF. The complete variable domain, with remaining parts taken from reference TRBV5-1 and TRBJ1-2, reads KAGVTQTPRYLIKTRGQQVTLSCSPISGHRSVSWYQQTPGQGLQFLFEYFSETQRNKGNFPGRFSGRQFSNSRSEMNVSTLELGDSALYLCASSKHETGSDYGYTFGSGTRLTVV.

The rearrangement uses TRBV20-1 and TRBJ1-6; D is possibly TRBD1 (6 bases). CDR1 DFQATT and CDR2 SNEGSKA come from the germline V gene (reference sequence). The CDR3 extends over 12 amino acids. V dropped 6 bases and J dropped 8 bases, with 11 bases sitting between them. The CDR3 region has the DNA TGCAGTGCGAGGGGGGGGGATTCACCCCTCCACTTT. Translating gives CSARGGDSPLHF.

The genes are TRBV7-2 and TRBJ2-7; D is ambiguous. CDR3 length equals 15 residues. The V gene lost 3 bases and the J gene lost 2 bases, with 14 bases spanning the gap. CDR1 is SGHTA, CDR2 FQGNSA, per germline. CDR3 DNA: TGTGCCAGCAGCTTTGAGAACATCCCCCCCTACGAGCAGTACTTC. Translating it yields CASSFENIPPYEQYF.

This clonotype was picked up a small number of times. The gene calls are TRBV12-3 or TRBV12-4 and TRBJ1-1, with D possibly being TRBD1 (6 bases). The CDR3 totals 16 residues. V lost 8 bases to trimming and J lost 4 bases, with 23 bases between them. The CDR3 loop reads CASRKPHDRQVTEAFF. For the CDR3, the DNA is TGTGCCAGCCGCAAGCCGCACGACAGACAGGTCACTGAAGCTTTCTTT.

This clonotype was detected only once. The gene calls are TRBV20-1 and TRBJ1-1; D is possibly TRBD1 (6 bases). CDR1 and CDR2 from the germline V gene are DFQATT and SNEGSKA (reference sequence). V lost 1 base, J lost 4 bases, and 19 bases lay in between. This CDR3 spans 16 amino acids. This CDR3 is CSARGVGDGGRTEAFF. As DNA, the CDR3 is TGCAGTGCTAGAGGGGTAGGGGATGGGGGGCGCACTGAAGCTTTCTTT.

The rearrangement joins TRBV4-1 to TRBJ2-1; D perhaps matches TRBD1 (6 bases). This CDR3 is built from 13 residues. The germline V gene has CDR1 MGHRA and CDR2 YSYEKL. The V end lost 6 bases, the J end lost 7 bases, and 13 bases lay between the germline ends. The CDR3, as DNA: TGCGCCAGCAGGGCAGGGGAAGGGAATGAGCAGTTCTTC. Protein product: CASRAGEGNEQFF.

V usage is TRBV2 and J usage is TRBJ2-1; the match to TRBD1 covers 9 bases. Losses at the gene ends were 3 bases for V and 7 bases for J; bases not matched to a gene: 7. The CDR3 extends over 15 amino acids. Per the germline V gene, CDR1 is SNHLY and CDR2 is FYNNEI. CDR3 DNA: TGTGCCAGCAGTGAGGGTGGGACAGGGCCAAATGAGCAGTTCTTC. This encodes CASSEGGTGPNEQFF.

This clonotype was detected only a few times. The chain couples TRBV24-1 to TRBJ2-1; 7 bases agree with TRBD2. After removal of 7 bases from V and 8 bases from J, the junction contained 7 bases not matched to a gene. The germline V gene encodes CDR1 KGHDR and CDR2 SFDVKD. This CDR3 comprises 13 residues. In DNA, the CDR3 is TGTGCCACCAGCGGAGGACTAGGCGATGAGCAGTTCTTC. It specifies CATSGGLGDEQFF.

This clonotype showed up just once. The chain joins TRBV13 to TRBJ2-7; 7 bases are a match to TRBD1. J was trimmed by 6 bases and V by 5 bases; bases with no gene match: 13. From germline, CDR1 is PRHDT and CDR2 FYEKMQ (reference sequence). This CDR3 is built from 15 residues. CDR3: CASSLTYRGTAEQYF. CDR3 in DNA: TGTGCCAGCAGCCTGACTTACAGGGGAACGGCCGAGCAGTACTTC.

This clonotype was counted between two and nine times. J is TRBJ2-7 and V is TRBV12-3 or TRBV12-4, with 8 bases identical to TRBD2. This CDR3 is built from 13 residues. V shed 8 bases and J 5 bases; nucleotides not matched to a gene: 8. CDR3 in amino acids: CASLIAGINEQYF. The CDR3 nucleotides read TGTGCCAGCCTAATAGCGGGAATCAACGAGCAGTACTTC.

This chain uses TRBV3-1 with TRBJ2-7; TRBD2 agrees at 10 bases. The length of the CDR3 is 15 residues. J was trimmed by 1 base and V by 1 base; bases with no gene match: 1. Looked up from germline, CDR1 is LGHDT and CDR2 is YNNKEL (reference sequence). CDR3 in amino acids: CASSQASGGSYEQYF. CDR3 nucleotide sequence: TGTGCCAGCAGCCAAGCTAGCGGGGGTTCCTACGAGCAGTACTTC.

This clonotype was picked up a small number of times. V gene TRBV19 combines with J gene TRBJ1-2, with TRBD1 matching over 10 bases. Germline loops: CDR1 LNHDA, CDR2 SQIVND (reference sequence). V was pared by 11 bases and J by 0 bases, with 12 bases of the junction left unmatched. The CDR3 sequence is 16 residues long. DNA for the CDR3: TGTGCCTCCGTCCCGGGACAGGGGAGGCCTAACTATGGCTACACCTTC. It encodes CASVPGQGRPNYGYTF.

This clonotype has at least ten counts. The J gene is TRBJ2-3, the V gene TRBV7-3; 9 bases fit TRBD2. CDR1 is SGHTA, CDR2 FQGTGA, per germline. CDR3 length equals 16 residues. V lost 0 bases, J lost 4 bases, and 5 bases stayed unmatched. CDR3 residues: CASSLTAGGGPDTQYF. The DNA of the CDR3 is TGTGCCAGCAGCTTAACAGCGGGGGGCGGCCCAGATACGCAGTATTTT.

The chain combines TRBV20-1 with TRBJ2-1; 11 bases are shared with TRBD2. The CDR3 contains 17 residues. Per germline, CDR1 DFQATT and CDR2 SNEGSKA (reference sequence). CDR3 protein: CSWGGRLTSGTYNEQFF. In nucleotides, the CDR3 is TGCAGCTGGGGGGGTCGCTTGACTAGCGGGACATACAATGAGCAGTTCTTC.